This TCR beta chain was recovered during a study of blood T cells in healthy people across ages. Study outcomes and limitations: The percentage of naive T cells correlated strongly with TCR beta diversity. More naive CD4+ cells and higher diversity marked long-lived donors relative to aged donors.

In the case of this clonotype: Its specificity is unknown.

The CDR3 has 18 amino acids. V lost 4 bases and J lost 0, with 22 bases in between. Germline assignment: CDR1 SGHRS and CDR2 YFSETQ. Through a sample-barcoded 5' primer and a J-beta primer mix, a second PCR was run for roughly 6 to 11 cycles. TCRdb independently ran MiXCR on the 5' RACE reads; one entry per CDR3 protein. The table shows 1.2 million to 1.5 million distinct CDR3 sequences, with approximately 60% occurring only once. Input material: blood. The V gene is TRBV5-1, the J gene TRBJ1-1; no firm D call. The source of this sequence is a man younger than 35 in good health. The CDR3, as DNA: TGCGCCAGCAGCAATATGAGGACGGGTACTACTATGAACACTGAAGCTTTCTTT. As protein: CASSNMRTGTTMNTEAFF.